The 26 T cell receptor beta chains in this list originate from one sample, sequenced in a study of cytomegalovirus exposure and HLA in healthy donors. PCR primers comprised 60 Vbeta and 13 Jbeta primers. Assay used: immunoSEQ multiplex PCR; TCRdb lists only in-frame clones, some missing. The sample holds around 130,000 clones, roughly four fifths seen once. The sequenced sample consisted of PBMCs. The receptors stem from a boy aged 5-17 years in good health and CMV-seronegative.

The chain recombines TRBV28 with TRBJ1-2; 7 bases are shared with TRBD1. The CDR3 length is 16 residues. V gave up 4 bases and J gave up 4 bases; unmatched junction bases: 12. CDR1 is MDHEN, CDR2 SYDVKM, per germline. The CDR3 spells CASSSRQGVLSYGYTF. As DNA, the CDR3 is TGTGCCAGCAGTTCGCGACAGGGAGTATTGTCCTATGGCTACACCTTC.

This chain uses TRBV2 with TRBJ2-7, with 8 bases aligning to TRBD1. Trimming cost V 7 bases and J 3 bases; bases outside gene matches: 2. CDR1 SNHLY and CDR2 FYNNEI come from the germline V gene. The CDR3 has 12 amino acids. CDR3 sequence reads: CASTGGYYEQYF. Written as DNA, the CDR3 is TGTGCCAGCACAGGGGGCTACTACGAGCAGTACTTC. The entire variable domain, with the rest obtained from reference TRBV2 and TRBJ2-7, is as follows: EPEVTQTPSHQVTQMGQEVILRCVPISNHLYFYWYRQILGQKVEFLVSFYNNEISEKSEIFDDQFSVERPDGSNFTLKIRSTKLEDSAMYFCASTGGYYEQYFGPGTRLTVT.

The rearrangement links TRBV14 to TRBJ1-1, with D perhaps matching TRBD1 (5 bases). This CDR3 has 15 residues. Trimming took 3 bases from V and 2 from J, leaving 13 bases between them. Germline-derived CDR1 and CDR2 are SGHDN and FVKESK. The CDR3 region is CASSHRTLPNTEAFF. CDR3 in DNA: TGTGCCAGCAGCCACCGGACATTACCTAACACTGAAGCTTTCTTT.

The chain uses TRBV30 and TRBJ2-1; a weak D match, TRBD1 (6 bases). The CDR3 runs to 15 residues. The germline gives CDR1 GTSNPN, CDR2 SVGIG (reference sequence). Trimming removed 1 base at V and 5 bases at J, with 15 bases between. CDR3 DNA sequence: TGTGCCTGGAGTGCGACAGGAATGCCTAACAATGAGCAGTTCTTC. Its translation is CAWSATGMPNNEQFF.

This clone was detected only a few times. This chain links TRBV6-1 with TRBJ2-7, with TRBD2 matching over 9 bases. The CDR3 length is 14 residues. The V segment lost 7 bases and the J segment 2 bases; nucleotides outside the gene matches: 6. Germline V gene sequence: CDR1 MNHNS, CDR2 SASEGT. In DNA, the CDR3 is TGTGCCAGCAACGGGGCTAGCGGGACCTACGAGCAGTACTTC. Protein product: CASNGASGTYEQYF.

V and J are TRBV4-1 and TRBJ2-3, with 9 bases aligning to TRBD2. Germline trimming cut 2 bases from V and 0 bases from J; bases unmatched to any gene: 9. Germline V CDR1 and CDR2: MGHRA, YSYEKL. This CDR3 has 18 amino acids. The CDR3 DNA is TGCGCCAGCAGCCAAAAAGTCGTGACTAGCGGTAGCACAGATACGCAGTATTTT. This sequence encodes CASSQKVVTSGSTDTQYF.

This chain links TRBV7-2 with TRBJ2-3; D gene unclear. V was cut by 5 bases and J by 5 bases, with 8 bases left in between. Germline CDR1 and CDR2: SGHTA and FQGNSA. The CDR3 is 12 residues long. This CDR3 is CASSRSRDTQYF. For the CDR3, the DNA is TGTGCCAGCAGCCGTTCTAGAGATACGCAGTATTTT.

The CDR3 DNA sequence: TGTGCCAGCAGCTTGTCTAGCTCCTACGAGCAGTACTTC. This gives the protein CASSLSSSYEQYF. The chain couples TRBV5-6 to TRBJ2-7; D gene unclear. Germline CDR1 is SGHDT and CDR2 is YYEEEE. The CDR3 contains 13 residues. The V end lost 1 base, the J end lost 0 bases, and 5 bases lay between the germline ends.

This clone was counted only a few times. The chain links TRBV5-4 to TRBJ1-1; no clear D gene. The V gene's germline CDR1 is SGHNT and CDR2 YYREEE (reference sequence). V gave up 3 bases and J gave up 7 bases, with 10 bases separating them. CDR3 length: 12 amino acids. The CDR3 DNA follows: TGTGCCAGCAGCTCCTCCGGGAATGAAGCTTTCTTT. Residues: CASSSSGNEAFF.

On this clone itself: The junction shows a germline mismatch at one end, possibly a read error. The gene calls are TRBV4-1 and TRBJ2-5; TRBD2 might be the D (5 bases). There are 14 residues in the CDR3. Germline V lookup: CDR1 MGHRA, CDR2 YSYEKL. The CDR3 DNA sequence: TGCGCCAGCAGCCAGTGGTTGGTGGGAGAGGCCCAGTACTTC. This translates into CASSQWLVGEAQYF.

The genes are TRBV5-6 and TRBJ2-5, with 7 bases lining up with TRBD1. Per the germline V gene, CDR1 is SGHDT and CDR2 is YYEEEE. The CDR3 is made up of 14 amino acids. The V and J ends lost 2 bases and 11 bases, in that order; junction bases with no gene match: 12. The CDR3 coding sequence is TGTGCCAGCAGCTTACCACTGACAGGGACGGAGCAGTACTTC. Protein: CASSLPLTGTEQYF. The variable domain in full, with the rest retrieved from reference TRBV5-6 and TRBJ2-5, is DAGVTQSPTHLIKTRGQQVTLRCSPKSGHDTVSWYQQALGQGPQFIFQYYEEEERQRGNFPDRFSGHQFPNYSSELNVNALLLGDSALYLCASSLPLTGTEQYFGPGTRLLVL.

The rearrangement joins TRBV27 to TRBJ2-7; 7 nucleotides agree with TRBD1. The trim removed 5 bases at V and 1 base at J, leaving 5 bases unmatched. The CDR3 loop spans 14 amino acids. CDR1 and CDR2 from the germline V gene are MNHEY and SMNVEV (reference sequence). The CDR3 coding sequence is TGTGCCAGCAGTACCGGGACAGTTTCCTACGAGCAGTACTTC. This sequence encodes CASSTGTVSYEQYF.

This sequence joins TRBV5-1 and TRBJ2-4; 11 bases are shared with TRBD2. In germline, CDR1 is SGHRS, CDR2 YFSETQ. This CDR3 contains 16 residues. J was trimmed by 4 bases and V by 4 bases; bases with no gene match: 7. CDR3 sequence (DNA): TGCGCCAGCAGCATAGCGGGAGGGGGAATGAAAAACATTCAGTACTTC. This codes for CASSIAGGGMKNIQYF.

The chain employs TRBV2 and TRBJ2-1; TRBD2 matches 7 bases. The CDR3 is 14 residues long. V lost 7 bases and J lost 4; bases outside the gene matches: 7. Germline CDR1 SNHLY, CDR2 FYNNEI. DNA of the CDR3: TGTGCCAGCAACCCTAACGGGGGGTACAATGAGCAGTTCTTC. It codes for CASNPNGGYNEQFF.

This chain connects TRBV7-2 to TRBJ2-7; 7 bases match TRBD1. CDR3 length: 15 amino acids. Germline CDR1 is SGHTA and CDR2 is FQGNSA. V trimming: 5 bases; J trimming: 4 bases; junction bases outside the gene matches: 11. The CDR3 nucleotides are TGTGCCAGCAGCATATATAGGGGCAGGGGGTACGAGCAGTACTTC. Translating it yields CASSIYRGRGYEQYF.

The genes are TRBV19 and TRBJ2-2; tentatively, D is TRBD2 (6 bases). Germline CDR1 is LNHDA and CDR2 is SQIVND (reference sequence). V gave up 2 bases and J gave up 4 bases, with 14 bases separating them. This CDR3 is 16 amino acids long. This CDR3 is CASSIIPGEGTGELFF. The CDR3 nucleotides are TGTGCCAGTAGTATAATCCCGGGAGAAGGCACCGGGGAGCTGTTTTTT.

The chain links TRBV21-1 to TRBJ2-3; TRBD1, the table's D call, lacks a check against the DNA. TRBV21-1 is tagged as a pseudogene. The CDR3 is 15 residues long. This CDR3 reads CASSMGQSRTDTQYF. The CDR3, as DNA: TGTGCCAGCAGCATGGGGCAGTCGCGCACAGATACGCAGTATTTT.

The chain is built from TRBV10-3 and TRBJ1-2, with TRBD1 matching 7 bases. The CDR3 runs to 14 residues. J was trimmed by 2 bases and V by 6 bases; bases with no gene match: 6. Germline V gene lookup returns CDR1 ENHRY and CDR2 SYGVKD. The CDR3 here is CAIRDPGQNYGYTF. CDR3 in DNA: TGTGCCATCAGAGACCCGGGACAGAACTATGGCTACACCTTC.

The chain recombines TRBV7-9 with TRBJ1-4; D is uncertain. The germline V gene encodes CDR1 SEHNR and CDR2 FQNEAQ (reference sequence). This CDR3 region has 15 residues. Trimming removed 5 bases at V and 5 bases at J, with 15 bases between. CDR3 nucleotide sequence: TGTGCCAGCAGCCGACGGGAGACCGGGAATGAAAAACTGTTTTTT. Translated: CASSRRETGNEKLFF.

The chain carries TRBV10-3 and TRBJ2-6, with D hard to call. The CDR3 is 18 amino acids. V lost 3 bases and J 2 bases, leaving 17 bases between the germline ends. CDR1 and CDR2 (germline): ENHRY, SYGVKD. The CDR3 DNA follows: TGTGCCATCAGTGACTCGATTAGATCCTCCCCTGGGGCCAACGTCCTGACTTTC. It translates to CAISDSIRSSPGANVLTF.

V gene TRBV6-6 combines with J gene TRBJ2-5; a weak D match, TRBD2 (6 bases). Germline CDR1 MNHNY, CDR2 SVGAGI (reference sequence). V was shortened by 6 bases and J by 4 bases, with 15 bases between the two germline ends. This CDR3 is 14 amino acids long. CDR3 nucleotides: TGTGCCAGCAGGGGGGGACTCTTGGGAGAGACCCAGTACTTC. It codes for CASRGGLLGETQYF.

For this clone: Within the sample, other DNA sequences also encode this same CDR3. This rearrangement joins TRBV30 to TRBJ1-2; 8 bases are a match to TRBD1. Germline loops: CDR1 GTSNPN, CDR2 SVGIG (reference sequence). The CDR3 loop spans 14 amino acids. V shed 1 base and J 9 bases; nucleotides not matched to a gene: 10. This CDR3 reads CAWSGAGQGASYTF. CDR3 bases: TGTGCCTGGAGTGGTGCGGGGCAGGGGGCGAGCTACACCTTC.

V gene TRBV5-1 combines with J gene TRBJ2-3; perhaps TRBD2 as D (6 bases). There are 15 residues in the CDR3. The ends were cut back, 0 bases at V and 1 base at J, with 9 bases in the middle. The germline V gene has CDR1 SGHRS and CDR2 YFSETQ. The chain's CDR3 is CASSLVGTRTDTQYF. The CDR3 DNA reads as TGCGCCAGCAGCTTGGTGGGGACTCGCACAGATACGCAGTATTTT. The variable domain in full, completed from reference TRBV5-1 and TRBJ2-3, reads KAGVTQTPRYLIKTRGQQVTLSCSPISGHRSVSWYQQTPGQGLQFLFEYFSETQRNKGNFPGRFSGRQFSNSRSEMNVSTLELGDSALYLCASSLVGTRTDTQYFGPGTRLTVL.

This chain connects TRBV29-1 to TRBJ2-7; possible D gene TRBD1, 5 bases. Germline lookup yields CDR1 SQVTM and CDR2 ANQGSEA. The CDR3 consists of 11 residues. V was pared by 4 bases and J by 12 bases, with 16 bases between. In nucleotides, the CDR3 is TGCAGCGTTGTGTCGGGTTTTGGGGCGTACTTC. This codes for CSVVSGFGAYF.

This rearrangement joins TRBV7-3 to TRBJ2-1; weak D call: TRBD2 (5 bases). The CDR3 extends over 12 amino acids. Trimming removed 1 base at V and 8 bases at J, with 6 bases between. CDR1 is SGHTA, CDR2 FQGTGA, per germline. The CDR3 nucleotides read TGTGCCAGCAGCTTAAACGGGGATGAGCAGTTCTTC. It codes for CASSLNGDEQFF.

V usage is TRBV6-5 and J usage is TRBJ2-3; D might be TRBD2 (6 bases). Trimming took off 6 bases at V and 5 bases at J, with 15 bases between the two ends. The CDR3 totals 14 residues. CDR1 and CDR2 from the germline V gene are MNHEY and SVGAGI. CDR3 nucleotide sequence: TGTGCCAGCAGGGGACTCCTTCGGGGAGATACGCAGTATTTT. Its translation: CASRGLLRGDTQYF.